This T cell receptor (beta chain) was profiled in a study of beta chain features in type 1 diabetes. Study in general: Comparable age, gender and cell yields were observed in patients relative to healthy donors. Study-wide findings and caveats: The study found that naive, central memory and Treg TCRB repertoires appeared more similar in patients than in healthy donors. A pattern of fewer insertions and more deletions at VDJ junctions was seen in type 1 diabetes patients. Any HLA type influence on TCRB rearrangement was left unresolved here.

CDR1 LNHNV and CDR2 YYDKDF come from the germline V gene (reference sequence). V was clipped by 0 bases and J by 7 bases, with 15 bases between them. The CDR3 runs 15 residues. As to this clone: The target antigen is unknown.

Expressed TCRB transcripts got sequenced, as all isolated RNA was reverse transcribed. The assay was immunoSEQ multiplex PCR, and TCRdb's table has in-frame clones only and misses some. Among 450,000 to 550,000 clones listed, approximately 28% were seen once. The specimen was naive CD4+ T cells from blood. The TCR originated in a man younger than 35 in good health. The chain recombines TRBV15 with TRBJ1-1; TRBD1 is a possible D gene (5 bases). CDR3: CATSREPRDGDEAFF. In DNA form, the CDR3 reads TGTGCCACCAGCAGAGAGCCCCGGGACGGCGATGAAGCTTTCTTT. Together with reference TRBV15 and TRBJ1-1, the CDR3 gives the full variable domain: DAMVIQNPRYQVTQFGKPVTLSCSQTLNHNVMYWYQQKSSQAPKLLFHYYDKDFNNEADTPDNFQSRRPNTSFCFLDIRSPGLGDTAMYLCATSREPRDGDEAFFGQGTRLTVV.